Below are 15 T cell receptor beta chains sequenced from a single sample in a study of T cells in localized non-small cell lung cancer. Only in-frame clones appear in the TCRdb table, and some are missing; sequencing was by immunoSEQ multiplex PCR. The sample includes around 50,000 clones, roughly 88% seen only once; the top ten take 5.2%. The material sequenced was peripheral blood, taken before any cancer treatment. These receptors were obtained from a woman aged 35-75 years with stage I lung adenocarcinoma.

The CDR3 DNA sequence: TGTGCCAGCAGTTTTCGAGGGGAGCAGTACTTC. Translated: CASSFRGEQYF. The chain uses TRBV7-9 and TRBJ2-7; tentatively, D is TRBD2 (5 bases). This CDR3 region has 11 residues. Germline loops: CDR1 SEHNR, CDR2 FQNEAQ (reference sequence). Trimming took off 6 bases at V and 7 bases at J, with 10 bases between the two ends.

The chain recombines TRBV7-9 with TRBJ1-6; D is unresolved. V dropped 1 base and J dropped 8 bases, with 9 bases sitting between them. Germline V gene sequence: CDR1 SEHNR, CDR2 FQNEAQ (reference sequence). This CDR3 spans 14 amino acids. The CDR3 coding sequence is TGTGCCAGCAGCTTAGGGGCCAAGGATTCACCCCTCCACTTT. Its protein is CASSLGAKDSPLHF.

V and J are TRBV6-5 and TRBJ2-3; 11 bases line up with TRBD2. Germline loops: CDR1 MNHEY, CDR2 SVGAGI. CDR3 length equals 15 residues. V was clipped by 5 bases and J by 1 base; unmatched bases: 2. This CDR3 is CASSVTSGGTDTQYF. The CDR3 nucleotides are TGTGCCAGCAGTGTGACTAGCGGGGGCACAGATACGCAGTATTTT.

The chain employs TRBV4-1 and TRBJ1-1; 8 bases are shared with TRBD1. Trimming cost V 3 bases and J 1 base; bases outside gene matches: 4. The CDR3 sequence is 15 residues long. Germline lookup yields CDR1 MGHRA and CDR2 YSYEKL. The DNA for the CDR3 is TGCGCCAGCAGCCACACCGGGACAGGGAACACTGAAGCTTTCTTT. It encodes CASSHTGTGNTEAFF.

This clone was counted a few times. The rearrangement uses TRBV5-1 and TRBJ2-7; the match to TRBD2 covers 16 bases. Germline V gene sequence: CDR1 SGHRS, CDR2 YFSETQ. The length of the CDR3 is 16 residues. J lost 2 bases, V lost 5 bases, and 4 bases had no gene match. In nucleotides, the CDR3 is TGCGCCAGCAGAATGGGACTAGCGGGGGGGCCCTACGAGCAGTACTTC. Amino acids: CASRMGLAGGPYEQYF.

This clone has only one observation. The chain employs TRBV5-1 and TRBJ1-2, with no clear D. V lost 4 bases and J 4 bases, leaving 11 bases between the germline ends. Germline V gene sequence: CDR1 SGHRS, CDR2 YFSETQ. This CDR3 is built from 13 residues. CDR3 nucleotide sequence: TGCGCCAGCAGCAACCCGACTACCTATGGCTACACCTTC. Translated, it gives CASSNPTTYGYTF.

V gene TRBV2 combines with J gene TRBJ1-2; 8 bases are a match to TRBD1. The length of the CDR3 is 14 residues. Trimming cost V 7 bases and J 4 bases; bases outside gene matches: 8. Germline loops: CDR1 SNHLY, CDR2 FYNNEI. Written as DNA, the CDR3 is TGTGCCAGCAACTCGGACAGGGAGGGCTATGGCTACACCTTC. Translated: CASNSDREGYGYTF.

This chain links TRBV5-4 with TRBJ2-1; the D gene is possibly TRBD1 (5 bases). This CDR3 comprises 17 residues. Germline CDR1 and CDR2: SGHNT and YYREEE (reference sequence). Trimming removed 2 bases at V and 7 bases at J, with 22 bases between. The CDR3 spells CASSLYPPVGRDNEQFF. CDR3 DNA sequence: TGTGCCAGCAGCTTATATCCCCCGGTGGGCAGGGATAATGAGCAGTTCTTC.

The J gene is TRBJ1-1, the V gene TRBV2; D call uncertain. Trimming stripped 3 bases from V and 6 bases from J, with 2 bases between. The CDR3 spans 10 residues. CDR1 and CDR2 (germline): SNHLY, FYNNEI. Written as DNA, the CDR3 is TGTGCCAGCAGTGAGCCTGAAGCTTTCTTT. Translating gives CASSEPEAFF.

CDR3 nucleotides: TGTGCCAGCAGTGATTCCGGACAGGGGAGGCGTGGCTACACCTTC. Encoded protein: CASSDSGQGRRGYTF. The rearrangement links TRBV25-1 to TRBJ1-2; TRBD1 matches at 9 bases. Germline loops: CDR1 MGHDK, CDR2 SYGVNS. CDR3 length: 15 residues. The ends lost 3 bases at V and 7 bases at J; junction bases unmatched: 9.

This chain links TRBV19 with TRBJ1-3; possibly TRBD1 for D (6 bases). Germline V gives CDR1 LNHDA, CDR2 SQIVND (reference sequence). The CDR3 totals 18 residues. V lost 6 bases and J lost 0, with 21 bases in between. CDR3 residues: CASSPRARGILSGNTIYF. DNA of the CDR3: TGTGCCAGTAGCCCCCGGGCCAGGGGAATCCTCTCTGGAAACACCATATATTTT.

V usage is TRBV6-5 and J usage is TRBJ1-1; 7 bases fit TRBD1. After removal of 1 base from V and 4 bases from J, the junction contained 6 bases not matched to a gene. This CDR3 spans 15 amino acids. From germline, CDR1 is MNHEY and CDR2 SVGAGI. The CDR3 spells CASSYYYRGGTEAFF. The CDR3 nucleotides are TGTGCCAGCAGTTACTATTACAGGGGAGGCACTGAAGCTTTCTTT.

This chain connects TRBV6-6 to TRBJ2-7; 7 bases align to TRBD1. After removal of 2 bases from V and 6 bases from J, the junction contained 7 bases not matched to a gene. Looked up from germline, CDR1 is MNHNY and CDR2 is SVGAGI (reference sequence). The CDR3 has 14 residues. The DNA for the CDR3 is TGTGCCAGCAGTTACCCCGGGGCAGGGGGCGAGCAGTACTTC. It translates to CASSYPGAGGEQYF.

Worth noting for this clone: An end of the junction does not agree with germline; a read error may underlie this. The V gene is TRBV7-7, the J gene TRBJ2-5, with 9 bases that match TRBD1. Germline CDR1 SSHAT, CDR2 FNYEAQ (reference sequence). The CDR3 covers 14 residues. CDR3 sequence: CASSRDRGSETQYF. The CDR3 DNA follows: TGTGCTAGCAGCCGAGACAGGGGGAGTGAGACCCAGTACTTC.

The rearrangement uses TRBV6-5 and TRBJ1-5; 9 nucleotides line up with TRBD1. The junction had 6 bases not matched to a gene; V was cut back by 8 bases and J by 4 bases. CDR1 and CDR2 from the germline V gene are MNHEY and SVGAGI. The CDR3 contains 14 residues. DNA for the CDR3: TGTGCCAGCGCGACAGGGGGAAGGAATCAGCCCCAGCATTTT. Translation gives CASATGGRNQPQHF.